This T cell receptor (beta chain) was identified in a study of cytomegalovirus exposure and HLA in healthy donors. Whole-study results and caveats: For most subjects, TCR beta sequences were reported to predict HLA-A and HLA-B alleles with accuracy.

This CDR3 region has 16 residues. Per germline, CDR1 MDHEN and CDR2 SYDVKM. V lost 3 bases to trimming and J lost 6 bases, with 20 bases between them. As regards this clone: Its antigen is as yet unknown.

The primer mix had 60 Vbeta and 13 Jbeta primers. This table comes from immunoSEQ multiplex PCR, and its TCRdb copy is limited to in-frame clones, with some not included. Counted here are 85,000 to 100,000 clones, 60% to 80% occurring once; the ten biggest clones make up roughly 3.8%. Sequenced input: PBMCs. The V call is TRBV28, the J call TRBJ1-1; TRBD1 is a possible D gene (6 bases). The receptor was derived from a woman between 40 and 50 years old in good health and CMV-seronegative. For the CDR3, the DNA is TGTGCCAGCAGTTTCCCGGACAGCGTCTGGGTTCCTGAAGCTTTCTTT. Residues: CASSFPDSVWVPEAFF.